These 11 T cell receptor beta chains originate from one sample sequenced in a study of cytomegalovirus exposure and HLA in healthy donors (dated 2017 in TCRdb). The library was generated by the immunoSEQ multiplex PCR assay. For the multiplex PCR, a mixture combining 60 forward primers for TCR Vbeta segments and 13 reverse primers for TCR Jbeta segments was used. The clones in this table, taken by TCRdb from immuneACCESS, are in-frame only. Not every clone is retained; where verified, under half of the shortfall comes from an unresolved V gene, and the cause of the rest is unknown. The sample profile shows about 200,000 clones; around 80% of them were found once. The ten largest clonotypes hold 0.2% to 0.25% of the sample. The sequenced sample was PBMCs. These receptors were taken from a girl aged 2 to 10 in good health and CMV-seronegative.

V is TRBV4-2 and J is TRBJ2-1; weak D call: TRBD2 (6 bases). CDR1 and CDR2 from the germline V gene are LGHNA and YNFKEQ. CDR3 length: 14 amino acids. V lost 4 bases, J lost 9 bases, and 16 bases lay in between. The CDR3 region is CASSPRTVEGEQFF. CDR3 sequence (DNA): TGTGCCAGCAGCCCTCGGACGGTGGAGGGTGAGCAGTTCTTC.

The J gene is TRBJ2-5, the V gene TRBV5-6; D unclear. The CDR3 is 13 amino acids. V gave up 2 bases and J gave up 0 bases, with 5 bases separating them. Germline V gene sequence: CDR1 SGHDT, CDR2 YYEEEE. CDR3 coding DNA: TGTGCCAGCAGCTTCGGTAACCAAGAGACCCAGTACTTC. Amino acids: CASSFGNQETQYF.

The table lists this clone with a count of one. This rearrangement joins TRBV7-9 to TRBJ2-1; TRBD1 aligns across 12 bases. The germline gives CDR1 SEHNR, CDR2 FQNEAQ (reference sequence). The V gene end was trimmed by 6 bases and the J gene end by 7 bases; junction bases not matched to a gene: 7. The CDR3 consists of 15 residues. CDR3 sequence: CASRRPGQGANEQFF. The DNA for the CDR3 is TGTGCCAGCAGACGACCGGGACAGGGGGCGAATGAGCAGTTCTTC. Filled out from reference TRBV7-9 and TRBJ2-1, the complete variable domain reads DTGVSQNPRHKITKRGQNVTFRCDPISEHNRLYWYRQTLGQGPEFLTYFQNEAQLEKSRLLSDRFSAERPKGSFSTLEIQRTEQGDSAMYLCASRRPGQGANEQFFGPGTRLTVL.

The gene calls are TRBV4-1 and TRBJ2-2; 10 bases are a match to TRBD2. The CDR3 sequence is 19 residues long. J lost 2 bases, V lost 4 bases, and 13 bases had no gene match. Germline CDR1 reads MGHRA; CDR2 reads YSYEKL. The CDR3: CASSPEPVAGGSNTGELFF. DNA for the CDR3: TGCGCCAGCAGCCCGGAGCCGGTAGCGGGGGGTTCTAACACCGGGGAGCTGTTTTTT.

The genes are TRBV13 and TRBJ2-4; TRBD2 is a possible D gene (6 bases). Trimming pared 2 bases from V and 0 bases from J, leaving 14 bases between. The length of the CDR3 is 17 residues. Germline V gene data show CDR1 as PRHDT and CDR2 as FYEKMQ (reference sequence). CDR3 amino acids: CASSLRSGVIAKNIQYF. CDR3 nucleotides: TGTGCCAGCAGCTTAAGGTCGGGGGTAATAGCCAAAAACATTCAGTACTTC.

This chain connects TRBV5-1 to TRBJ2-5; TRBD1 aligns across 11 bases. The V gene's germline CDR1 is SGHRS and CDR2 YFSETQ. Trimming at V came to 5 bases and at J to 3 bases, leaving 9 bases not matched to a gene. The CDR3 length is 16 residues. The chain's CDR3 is CASSWEDRGREETQYF. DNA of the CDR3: TGCGCCAGCAGTTGGGAGGACAGGGGGCGTGAAGAGACCCAGTACTTC.

In DNA, the CDR3 is TGTGCCAGCAGTCCCGAGCGGGGCCGCTCCTACGAGCAGTACTTC. Its translation: CASSPERGRSYEQYF. This chain connects TRBV27 to TRBJ2-7; 7 bases fit TRBD2. The germline gives CDR1 MNHEY, CDR2 SMNVEV (reference sequence). With V trimmed by 5 bases and J by 0 bases, 7 bases remained unmatched. The CDR3 spans 15 residues.

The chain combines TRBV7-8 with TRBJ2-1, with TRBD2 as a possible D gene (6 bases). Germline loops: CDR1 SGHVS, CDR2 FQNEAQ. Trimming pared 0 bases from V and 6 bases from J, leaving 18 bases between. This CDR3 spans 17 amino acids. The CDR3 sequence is CASSLAYRTKLSNEQFF. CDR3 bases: TGTGCCAGCAGCTTAGCTTATCGGACTAAGCTGAGCAATGAGCAGTTCTTC. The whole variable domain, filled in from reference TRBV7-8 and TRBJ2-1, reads GAGVSQSPRYKVAKRGQDVALRCDPISGHVSLFWYQQALGQGPEFLTYFQNEAQLDKSGLPSDRFFAERPEGSVSTLKIQRTQQEDSAVYLCASSLAYRTKLSNEQFFGPGTRLTVL.

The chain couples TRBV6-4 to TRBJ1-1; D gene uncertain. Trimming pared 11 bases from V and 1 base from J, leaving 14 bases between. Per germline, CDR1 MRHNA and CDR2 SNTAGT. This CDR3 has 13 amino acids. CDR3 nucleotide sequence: TGTGCCCAGCACGGAGCGGGGAACACTGAAGCTTTCTTT. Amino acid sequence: CAQHGAGNTEAFF.

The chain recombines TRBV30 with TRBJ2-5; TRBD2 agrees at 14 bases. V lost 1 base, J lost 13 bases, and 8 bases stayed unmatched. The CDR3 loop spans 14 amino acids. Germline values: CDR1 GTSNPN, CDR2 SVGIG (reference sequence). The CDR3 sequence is CAWSGGLAGAKRYF. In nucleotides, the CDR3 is TGTGCCTGGAGTGGGGGACTAGCGGGAGCTAAGCGGTACTTC.

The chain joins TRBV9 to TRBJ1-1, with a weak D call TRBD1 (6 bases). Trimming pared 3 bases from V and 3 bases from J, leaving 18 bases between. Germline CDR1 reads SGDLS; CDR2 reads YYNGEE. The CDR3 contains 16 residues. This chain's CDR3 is CASSASNRDLDTEAFF. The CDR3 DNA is TGTGCCAGCAGCGCCTCCAACAGGGATTTGGACACTGAAGCTTTCTTT.